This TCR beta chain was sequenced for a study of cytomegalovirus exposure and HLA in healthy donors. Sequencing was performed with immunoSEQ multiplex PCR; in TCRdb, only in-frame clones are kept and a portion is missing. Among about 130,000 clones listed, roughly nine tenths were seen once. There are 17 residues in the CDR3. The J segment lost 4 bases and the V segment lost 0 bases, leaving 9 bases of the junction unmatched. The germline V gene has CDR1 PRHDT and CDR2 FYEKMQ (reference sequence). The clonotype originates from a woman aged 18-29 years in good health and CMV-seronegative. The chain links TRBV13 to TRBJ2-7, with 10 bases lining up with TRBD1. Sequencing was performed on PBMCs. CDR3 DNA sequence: TGTGCCAGCAGCTTAGGCGACAGGGGGCTAAGGTCTTACGAGCAGTACTTC. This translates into CASSLGDRGLRSYEQYF.